Reported below is one TCR beta chain. Its antigen remains unknown. Per germline, CDR1 SGHVS and CDR2 FNYEAQ. The ends were cut back, 0 bases at V and 4 bases at J, with 13 bases in the middle. The CDR3 covers 15 residues. This record comes from a study of cytomegalovirus exposure and HLA in healthy donors. Use of 60 Vbeta and 13 Jbeta primers characterized the PCR. Repertoires were generated with immunoSEQ multiplex PCR, while TCRdb's copy carries only in-frame clones and drops some. In all, the sample yields 200,000 to 250,000 clones. Study observations and caveats: Some V segments, TRBV6-2 and TRBV6-3 among them, were indistinguishable and were therefore excluded. TCR sequences were mostly rare, though some public TCRs occurred in many donors.

The sequenced material came from PBMCs. The chain couples TRBV7-6 to TRBJ2-7; a possible D gene is TRBD2 (5 bases). The origin of this receptor is a girl aged 2-10 years in good health and CMV-seropositive. In nucleotides, the CDR3 is TGTGCCAGCAGCTTAGCCGAGGGAACCGGATACGAGCAGTACTTC. It encodes CASSLAEGTGYEQYF. The variable domain in full, completed from reference TRBV7-6 and TRBJ2-7, reads GAGVSQSPRYKVTKRGQDVALRCDPISGHVSLYWYRQALGQGPEFLTYFNYEAQQDKSGLPNDRFSAERPEGSISTLTIQRTEQRDSAMYRCASSLAEGTGYEQYFGPGTRLTVT.